The entry that follows covers one TCR beta chain sequence. TCRdb redid the calling of the RT-PCR reads with MiXCR, one entry per CDR3 protein. The table has about 89,000 distinct CDR3 sequences, about 48% seen once. The data derive from a study of patients and donors after allogeneic stem cell transplantation. Germline assignment: CDR1 DFQATT and CDR2 SNEGSKA (reference sequence). The CDR3 runs to 14 residues. V shed 6 bases and J shed 0 bases, with 14 bases lying between them. The origin of this receptor is a human donor who was either an allogeneic HSCT recipient or a stem cell or donor lymphocyte infusion donor (not recorded which). It is not recorded whose cells these are; they may come from a transplant donor. The rearrangement links TRBV20-1 to TRBJ1-1; perhaps TRBD1 as D (6 bases). Material for sequencing was blood, either unsorted or a sorted T cell fraction (not recorded which). The CDR3 DNA reads as TGCAGTGCAGTTCTGGGACACATGAACACTGAAGCTTTCTTT. It codes for CSAVLGHMNTEAFF.